This T cell receptor beta chain is drawn from a study of blood T cell repertoires in COVID-19. Across the whole study: COVID-19 samples from acute and convalescent phases originated in the United States, Italy and Spain. From T cells, B-cell-depleted T cells, or PBMCs came the material, which was cDNA or gDNA.

Seattle patients were enrolled during active infection and followed longitudinally. In the source study's methods: Reference gene primer amplification in the assay estimated nucleated cell counts. Repertoires were generated with immunoSEQ multiplex PCR, while TCRdb's copy carries only in-frame clones and drops some. D and trimming were read from the DNA, whereas the V and J calls and clone size are those reported in that table. The table has some 300,000 clones, roughly 89% seen once. CDR3 size: 14 residues. The germline V gene encodes CDR1 MNHGY and CDR2 SAAAGT. Deletions cut 2 bases from V and 7 bases from J, with 15 bases between.

The origin of this receptor is a woman aged 40 to 50 with COVID-19, enrolled during active disease. The rearrangement links TRBV6-8 to TRBJ2-7; maybe TRBD2 (6 bases). The sample was peripheral blood. CDR3 sequence (DNA): TGTGCCAGCAGTTACGTCGGACTACTCGAGGAGCAGTACTTC. It translates to CASSYVGLLEEQYF.